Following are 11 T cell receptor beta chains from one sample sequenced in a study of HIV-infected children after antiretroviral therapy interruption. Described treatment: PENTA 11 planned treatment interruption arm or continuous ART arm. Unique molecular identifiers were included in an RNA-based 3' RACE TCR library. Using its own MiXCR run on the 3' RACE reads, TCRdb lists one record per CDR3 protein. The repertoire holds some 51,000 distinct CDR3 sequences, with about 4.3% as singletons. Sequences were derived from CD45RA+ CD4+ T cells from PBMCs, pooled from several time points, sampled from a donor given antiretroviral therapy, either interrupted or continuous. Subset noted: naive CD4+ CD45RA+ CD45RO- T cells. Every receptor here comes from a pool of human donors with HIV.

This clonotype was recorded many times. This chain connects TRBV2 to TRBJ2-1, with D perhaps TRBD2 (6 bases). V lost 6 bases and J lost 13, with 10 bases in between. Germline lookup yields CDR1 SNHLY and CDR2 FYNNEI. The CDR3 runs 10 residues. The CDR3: CASSAGTQFF. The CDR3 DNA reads TGTGCCAGCAGCGCCGGGACTCAGTTCTTC.

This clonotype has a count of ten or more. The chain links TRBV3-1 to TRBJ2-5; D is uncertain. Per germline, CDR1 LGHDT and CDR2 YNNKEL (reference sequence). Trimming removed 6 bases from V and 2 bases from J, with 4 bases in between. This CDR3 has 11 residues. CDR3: CASRKQETQYF. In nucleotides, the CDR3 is TGTGCCAGCAGGAAACAAGAGACCCAGTACTTC.

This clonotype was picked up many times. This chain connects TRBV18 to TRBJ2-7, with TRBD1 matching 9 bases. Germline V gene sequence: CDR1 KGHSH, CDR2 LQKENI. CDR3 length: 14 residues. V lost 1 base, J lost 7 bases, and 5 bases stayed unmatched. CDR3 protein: CASSPLGQGREQYF. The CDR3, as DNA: TGTGCCAGCTCACCACTTGGACAGGGGCGAGAGCAGTACTTC.

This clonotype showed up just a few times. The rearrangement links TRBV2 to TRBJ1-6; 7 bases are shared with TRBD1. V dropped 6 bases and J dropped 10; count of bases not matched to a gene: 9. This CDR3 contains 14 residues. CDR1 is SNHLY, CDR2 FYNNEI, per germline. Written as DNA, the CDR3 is TGTGCCAGCAGACTGCCGACAGGGTTCTCACCCCTCCACTTT. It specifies CASRLPTGFSPLHF.

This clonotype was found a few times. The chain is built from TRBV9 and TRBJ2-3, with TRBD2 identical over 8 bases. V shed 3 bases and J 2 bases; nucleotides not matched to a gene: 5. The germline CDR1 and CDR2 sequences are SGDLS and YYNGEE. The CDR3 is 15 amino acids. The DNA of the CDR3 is TGTGCCAGCAGCGCCGCGGGGGGCTTCACAGATACGCAGTATTTT. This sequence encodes CASSAAGGFTDTQYF. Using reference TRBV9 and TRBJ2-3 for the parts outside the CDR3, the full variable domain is DSGVTQTPKHLITATGQRVTLRCSPRSGDLSVYWYQQSLDQGLQFLIQYYNGEERAKGNILERFSAQQFPDLHSELNLSSLELGDSALYFCASSAAGGFTDTQYFGPGTRLTVL.

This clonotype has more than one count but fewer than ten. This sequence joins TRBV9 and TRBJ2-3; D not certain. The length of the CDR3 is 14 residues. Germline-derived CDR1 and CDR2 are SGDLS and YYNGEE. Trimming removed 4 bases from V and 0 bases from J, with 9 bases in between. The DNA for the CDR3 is TGTGCCAGCAGCCGTTCGGCTAGCACAGATACGCAGTATTTT. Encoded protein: CASSRSASTDTQYF. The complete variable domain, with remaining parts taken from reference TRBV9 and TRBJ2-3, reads DSGVTQTPKHLITATGQRVTLRCSPRSGDLSVYWYQQSLDQGLQFLIQYYNGEERAKGNILERFSAQQFPDLHSELNLSSLELGDSALYFCASSRSASTDTQYFGPGTRLTVL.

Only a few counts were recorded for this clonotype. The CDR3 coding sequence is TGTGCCAGCAGCCCTACCGGGACGGCAGTGGTCAATGAGCAGTTCTTC. It specifies CASSPTGTAVVNEQFF. This chain connects TRBV7-2 to TRBJ2-1; tentatively, D is TRBD1 or TRBD2 (5 bases each). Germline CDR1 reads SGHTA; CDR2 reads FQGNSA. V was trimmed by 5 bases and J by 6 bases, leaving 20 bases between them. The CDR3 consists of 16 residues.

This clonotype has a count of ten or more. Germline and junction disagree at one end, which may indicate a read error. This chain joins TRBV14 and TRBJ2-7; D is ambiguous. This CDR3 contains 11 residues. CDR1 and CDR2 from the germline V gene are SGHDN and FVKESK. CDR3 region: CASSLRHEQYF. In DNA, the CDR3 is TGTGCCAGCAGCCTGCGACACGAACAGTACTTC.

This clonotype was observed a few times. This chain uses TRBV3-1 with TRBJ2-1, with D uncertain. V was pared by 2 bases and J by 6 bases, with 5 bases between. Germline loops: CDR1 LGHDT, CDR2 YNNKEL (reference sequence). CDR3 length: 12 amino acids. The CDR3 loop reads CASSQSRNEQFF. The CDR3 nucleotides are TGTGCCAGCAGCCAATCCCGCAATGAGCAGTTCTTC.

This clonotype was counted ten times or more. The CDR3 sequence: CASSRAAIRETQYF. CDR3 coding DNA: TGTGCCAGCAGCCGTGCCGCAATACGAGAGACCCAGTACTTC. The chain links TRBV12-3 or TRBV12-4 to TRBJ2-5; no clear D. The CDR3 is 14 residues long. V gave up 6 bases and J gave up 4 bases, with 15 bases separating them.

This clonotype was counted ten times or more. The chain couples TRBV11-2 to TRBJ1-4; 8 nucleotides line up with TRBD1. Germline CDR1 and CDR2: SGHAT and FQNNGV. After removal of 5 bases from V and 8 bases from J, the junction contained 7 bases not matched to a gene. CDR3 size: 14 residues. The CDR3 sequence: CASSLTGAGEKLFF. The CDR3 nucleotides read TGTGCCAGCAGCCTGACAGGGGCAGGGGAAAAACTGTTTTTT.